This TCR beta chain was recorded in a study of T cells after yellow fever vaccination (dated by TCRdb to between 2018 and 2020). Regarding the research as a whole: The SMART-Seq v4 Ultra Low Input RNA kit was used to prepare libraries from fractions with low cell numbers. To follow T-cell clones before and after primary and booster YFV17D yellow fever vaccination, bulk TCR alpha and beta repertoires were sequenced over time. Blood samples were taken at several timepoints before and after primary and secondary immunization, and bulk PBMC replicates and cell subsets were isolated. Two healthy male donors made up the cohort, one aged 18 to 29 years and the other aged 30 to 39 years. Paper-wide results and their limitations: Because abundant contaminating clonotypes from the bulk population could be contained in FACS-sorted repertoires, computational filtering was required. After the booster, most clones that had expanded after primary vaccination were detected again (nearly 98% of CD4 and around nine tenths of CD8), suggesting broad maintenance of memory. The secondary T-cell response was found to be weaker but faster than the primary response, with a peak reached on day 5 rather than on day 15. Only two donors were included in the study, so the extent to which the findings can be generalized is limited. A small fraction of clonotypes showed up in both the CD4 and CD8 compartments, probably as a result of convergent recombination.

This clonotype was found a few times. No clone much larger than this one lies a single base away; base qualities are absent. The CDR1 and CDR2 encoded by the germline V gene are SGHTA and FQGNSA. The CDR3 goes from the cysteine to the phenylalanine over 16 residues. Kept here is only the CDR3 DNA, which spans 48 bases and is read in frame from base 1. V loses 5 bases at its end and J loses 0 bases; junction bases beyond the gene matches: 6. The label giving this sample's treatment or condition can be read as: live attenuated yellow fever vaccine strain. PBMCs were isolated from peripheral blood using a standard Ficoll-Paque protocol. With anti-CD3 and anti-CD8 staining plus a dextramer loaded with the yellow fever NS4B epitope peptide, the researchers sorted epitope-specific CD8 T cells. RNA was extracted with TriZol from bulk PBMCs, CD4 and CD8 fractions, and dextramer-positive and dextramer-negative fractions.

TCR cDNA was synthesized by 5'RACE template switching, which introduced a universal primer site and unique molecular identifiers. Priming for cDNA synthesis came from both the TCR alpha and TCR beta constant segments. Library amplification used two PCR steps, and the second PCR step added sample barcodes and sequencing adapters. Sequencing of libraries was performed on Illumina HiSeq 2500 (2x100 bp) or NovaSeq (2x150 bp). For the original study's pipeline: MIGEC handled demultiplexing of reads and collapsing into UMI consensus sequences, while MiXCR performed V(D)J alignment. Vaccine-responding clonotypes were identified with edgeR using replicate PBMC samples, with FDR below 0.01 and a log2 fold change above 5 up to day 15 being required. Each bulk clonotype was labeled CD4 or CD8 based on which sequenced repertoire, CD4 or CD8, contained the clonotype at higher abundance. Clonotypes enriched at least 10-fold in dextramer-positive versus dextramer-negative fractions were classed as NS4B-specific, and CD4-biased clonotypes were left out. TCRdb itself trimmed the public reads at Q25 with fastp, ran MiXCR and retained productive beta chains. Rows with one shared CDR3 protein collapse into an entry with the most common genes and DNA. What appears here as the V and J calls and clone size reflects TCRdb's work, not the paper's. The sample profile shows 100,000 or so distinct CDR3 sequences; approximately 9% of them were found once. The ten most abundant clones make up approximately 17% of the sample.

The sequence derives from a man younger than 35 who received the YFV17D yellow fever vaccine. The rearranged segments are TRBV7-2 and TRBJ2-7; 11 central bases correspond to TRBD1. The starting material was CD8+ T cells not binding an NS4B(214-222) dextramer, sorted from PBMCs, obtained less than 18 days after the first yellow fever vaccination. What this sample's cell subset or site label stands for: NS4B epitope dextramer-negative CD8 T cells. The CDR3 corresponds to CASSPLGQGASYEQYF. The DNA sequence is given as TGTGCCAGCAGCCCTTTAGGACAGGGGGCCTCCTACGAGCAGTACTTC.